The sequence of this T cell receptor beta chain was determined in a study of blood T cell repertoires in COVID-19. Study as a whole: Some COVID-19 samples were acute and others convalescent; all came from the United States, Italy and Spain. In each case, the material was cDNA or gDNA derived from T cells, B-cell-depleted T cells, or PBMCs.

Original processing notes: How many nucleated cells were present was estimated from reference gene primer amplification. The method was immunoSEQ multiplex PCR; TCRdb's version includes in-frame clones alone and lacks a portion of them. V and J calls and clone size are given by that table; D and trimming were obtained from the DNA. This table has around 200,000 clones, around 85% appearing once. The germline CDR1 and CDR2 sequences are LNHDA and SQIVND (reference sequence). V trimming: 4 bases; J trimming: 10 bases; junction bases outside the gene matches: 11. CDR3 length: 15 amino acids. The sequenced material came from peripheral blood. The clonotype originates from a man between 40 and 49 years old with acute or convalescent COVID-19. The chain links TRBV19 to TRBJ1-1; 11 nucleotides match TRBD1. CDR3 sequence reads: CASSNYRTGGYGAFF. In nucleotides, the CDR3 is TGTGCCAGTAGTAATTATAGGACAGGGGGCTATGGAGCTTTCTTT.